This TCR beta chain was profiled in a study of response to subunit inactivated influenza vaccine. Notes on the study in general: There was a suggestion from the authors that each seasonal influenza vaccination recruits few new T cells.

MiXCR was run by TCRdb on the RT-PCR reads, yielding one entry per CDR3 protein. Among 250,000 to 350,000 distinct CDR3 sequences listed, around 20% were seen once. In its sample, this clonotype was seen a few times. Its antigen is not known. The clonotype was recovered from a man aged 45-69 years who received an inactivated influenza vaccine. Sample: PBMCs from blood, taken less than 22 months after vaccination.

The CDR3 region is CASSLVRGIITGELFF. The CDR3 DNA reads TGTGCCAGCAGCTTAGTCCGCGGGATTATCACCGGGGAGCTGTTTTTT. This rearrangement joins TRBV7-2 to TRBJ2-2; D might be TRBD2 (6 bases). The V end was cut by 1 base, the J end by 4 bases, with 13 bases between. This CDR3 is built from 16 residues. Germline-derived CDR1 and CDR2 are SGHTA and FQGNSA.